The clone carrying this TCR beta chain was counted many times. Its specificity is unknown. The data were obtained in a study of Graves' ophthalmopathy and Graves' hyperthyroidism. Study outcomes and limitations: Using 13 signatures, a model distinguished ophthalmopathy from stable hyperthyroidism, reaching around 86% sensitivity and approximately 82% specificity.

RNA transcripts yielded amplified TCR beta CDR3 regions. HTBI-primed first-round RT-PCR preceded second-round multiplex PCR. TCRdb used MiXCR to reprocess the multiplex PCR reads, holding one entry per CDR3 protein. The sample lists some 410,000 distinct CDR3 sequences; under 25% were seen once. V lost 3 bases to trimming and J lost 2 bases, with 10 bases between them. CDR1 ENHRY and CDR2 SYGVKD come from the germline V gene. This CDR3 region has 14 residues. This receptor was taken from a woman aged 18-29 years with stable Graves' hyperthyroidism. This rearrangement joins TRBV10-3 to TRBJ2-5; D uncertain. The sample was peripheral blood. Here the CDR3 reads CAISDRWGQETQYF. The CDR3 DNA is TGTGCCATCAGTGATAGGTGGGGACAAGAGACCCAGTACTTC.